A selection of T cell receptor beta chains follows, all from one sample in a study of blood T cells in healthy people across ages. TCRdb reprocessed the 5' RACE reads with MiXCR, giving one entry per CDR3 protein. Among about 1 million distinct CDR3 sequences listed, under 55% were seen once. Input material: blood. Receptors were obtained from a woman in her sixties or seventies in good health. Both conserved end residues are part of each CDR3. The order of the fields is V gene, D gene, clone size, J gene, CDR3 protein, CDR3 DNA. D genes are given only for firm matches. Size tells how often a clone was seen (once, few, many) or the class of an expanded clone, and some rows leave it out.

TRBV11-2,.,many,TRBJ2-7,CASSLQDEQYF,TGTGCCAGCAGCCTACAGGACGAGCAGTACTTC
TRBV6-5,TRBD1,.,TRBJ1-2,CASSYADQGVDGYTF,TGTGCCAGCAGTTACGCAGACCAGGGGGTCGATGGCTACACCTTC
TRBV20-1,.,.,TRBJ1-5,CSASSGFGANQPQHF,TGCAGTGCTAGTTCCGGCTTTGGGGCAAATCAGCCCCAGCATTTT
TRBV19,.,.,TRBJ2-3,CASSNRDGGSTDTQYF,TGTGCCAGTAGTAACCGGGACGGAGGTAGCACAGATACGCAGTATTTT
TRBV20-1,.,few,TRBJ1-1,CSAKKSRGTEAFF,TGCAGTGCTAAAAAATCCAGAGGCACTGAAGCTTTCTTT
TRBV28,.,.,TRBJ2-3,CASSLADFRDGSTDTQYF,TGTGCCAGCAGTTTAGCCGACTTTCGGGACGGGAGCACAGATACGCAGTATTTT
TRBV7-2,.,few,TRBJ1-6,CASSPTGRNSPLHF,TGTGCCAGCAGCCCGACAGGACGAAATTCACCCCTCCACTTT
TRBV7-6,.,.,TRBJ1-2,CASSLAGASNYGYTF,TGTGCCAGCAGCTTAGCCGGTGCCTCTAACTATGGCTACACCTTC
TRBV15,TRBD1,.,TRBJ2-7,CATSRARGSSYEQYF,TGTGCCACCAGCAGAGCCAGGGGGAGCTCCTACGAGCAGTACTTC
TRBV6-5,TRBD1,.,TRBJ2-7,CASSYARTGDEQYF,TGTGCCAGCAGTTACGCGCGTACAGGGGACGAGCAGTACTTC
TRBV4-1,TRBD2,.,TRBJ2-5,CASSPDSGSVETQYF,TGCGCCAGCAGCCCAGATAGCGGGAGTGTAGAGACCCAGTACTTC
TRBV6-5,TRBD1,.,TRBJ2-3,CASSADRGYGDTQYF,TGTGCCAGCAGTGCAGACAGGGGGTATGGAGATACGCAGTATTTT
TRBV5-1,TRBD2,few,TRBJ2-5,CASSLESSGRSAQYF,TGCGCCAGCAGCTTGGAATCTAGCGGGAGATCGGCCCAGTACTTC
TRBV27,.,.,TRBJ2-7,CASSLSGVSSYEQYF,TGTGCCAGCAGTTTATCAGGGGTTAGCTCCTACGAGCAGTACTTC
TRBV24-1,.,few,TRBJ2-3,CATSDSKSGGADTQYF,TGTGCCACCAGTGATTCCAAGTCAGGGGGGGCAGATACGCAGTATTTT
TRBV20-1,.,.,TRBJ1-2,CSASSGVREYGYTF,TGCAGTGCTAGTTCAGGAGTCAGAGAATATGGCTACACCTTC
TRBV21-1,.,few,TRBJ2-7,CASSGTGSRYSYEQYF,TGTGCCAGCAGTGGGACGGGTTCGAGGTACAGTTACGAGCAGTACTTC
TRBV30,TRBD2,.,TRBJ2-1,CAWMRAGGHEQFF,TGTGCCTGGATGAGGGCGGGAGGGCATGAGCAGTTCTTC